A single sample is the source of the 25 T cell receptor beta chains below, sequenced in a study of cytomegalovirus exposure and HLA in healthy donors. 60 Vbeta and 13 Jbeta primers were used in PCR. Using immunoSEQ multiplex PCR, the repertoire was profiled, and TCRdb retains in-frame clones only, with some absent. The table includes 120,000 or so clones, approximately 80% detected once. Sequenced: PBMCs. The receptors derive from a man aged 25 to 40 in good health and CMV-seronegative.

The CDR3 nucleotides read TGTGCCAGCAGTGGCCAGAATAGCAATCAGCCCCAGCATTTT. Translating gives CASSGQNSNQPQHF. The J gene is TRBJ1-5, the V gene TRBV6-1; D is ambiguous. CDR1 MNHNS and CDR2 SASEGT come from the germline V gene. The V end lost 4 bases, the J end lost 0 bases, and 7 bases lay between the germline ends. The CDR3 runs to 14 residues.

This chain uses TRBV2 with TRBJ1-4, with D unresolved. Trimming cost V 11 bases and J 0 bases, with 10 bases left between them. The CDR3 runs 13 residues. CDR1 and CDR2 (germline): SNHLY, FYNNEI. CDR3 DNA: TGTGCCCGATCGCTAGCAACTAATGAAAAACTGTTTTTT. Translating it yields CARSLATNEKLFF.

The chain carries TRBV7-2 and TRBJ2-2; D is uncertain. V lost 1 base and J 5 bases, leaving 11 bases between the germline ends. The germline V gene encodes CDR1 SGHTA and CDR2 FQGNSA. This CDR3 has 15 residues. Here the CDR3 DNA reads TGTGCCAGCAGCTTAGATAGGCGGCCAACCGGGGAGCTGTTTTTT. It codes for CASSLDRRPTGELFF.

The gene calls are TRBV25-1 and TRBJ2-3, with TRBD2 matching 10 bases. Per germline, CDR1 MGHDK and CDR2 SYGVNS. V shed 3 bases and J 2 bases; nucleotides not matched to a gene: 5. The CDR3 consists of 16 residues. CDR3 in DNA: TGTGCCAGCAGTGACGGGACTAGCGTAATCACAGATACGCAGTATTTT. Residues: CASSDGTSVITDTQYF.

The chain employs TRBV11-3 and TRBJ2-7; 9 nucleotides match TRBD2. There are 13 residues in the CDR3. Germline-derived CDR1 and CDR2 are SGHNT and YENEEA. V was clipped by 7 bases and J by 1 base; unmatched bases: 2. CDR3 in DNA: TGTGCCAGCACCACTAGCGGGTCCTACGAGCAGTACTTC. This sequence encodes CASTTSGSYEQYF.

The chain is built from TRBV5-4 and TRBJ1-1; 8 bases fit TRBD1. The germline gives CDR1 SGHNT, CDR2 YYREEE (reference sequence). The length of the CDR3 is 14 residues. Trimming took 4 bases from V and 10 from J; bases not matched to a gene: 12. The CDR3 region has the DNA TGTGCCAGCAGCCTCTACTCGGACAGGGAGGTAGCTTTCTTT. Protein sequence: CASSLYSDREVAFF.

This sequence joins TRBV11-3 and TRBJ2-7; TRBD1 matches 7 bases. Losses at the gene ends were 5 bases for V and 1 base for J; bases not matched to a gene: 8. The CDR3 spans 15 residues. Germline V gene data show CDR1 as SGHNT and CDR2 as YENEEA. The CDR3 DNA sequence: TGTGCCAGCAGCCTAGGAGCAGGGGGATCCTACGAGCAGTACTTC. Translation: CASSLGAGGSYEQYF.

This clone was detected only once. The rearrangement links TRBV15 to TRBJ1-2; the match to TRBD1 covers 9 bases. V lost 1 base and J lost 4; bases outside the gene matches: 7. The germline gives CDR1 LNHNV, CDR2 YYDKDF (reference sequence). CDR3 size: 16 residues. The CDR3: CATSRGAGTGPYGYTF. The DNA for the CDR3 is TGTGCCACCAGCAGAGGAGCCGGGACAGGGCCCTATGGCTACACCTTC.

This chain connects TRBV7-3 to TRBJ1-1, with a possible D match to TRBD1 (5 bases). The CDR3 has 13 amino acids. CDR1 is SGHTA and CDR2 is FQGTGA in the germline V gene. Between the trimmed V and J ends, which lost 3 bases and 10 bases, there was a span of 15 bases. This CDR3 is CASSLGGSEVAFF. Written as DNA, the CDR3 is TGTGCCAGCAGCTTGGGGGGGTCGGAGGTAGCTTTCTTT.

Note on this clone: Other nucleotide sequences in the sample specify the same CDR3. The chain carries TRBV15 and TRBJ2-5; 7 bases fit TRBD2. The CDR3 contains 15 residues. In germline, CDR1 is LNHNV, CDR2 YYDKDF (reference sequence). With 5 bases clipped from V and 3 bases from J, the junction kept 9 bases outside the gene matches. CDR3 nucleotides: TGTGCCACCAGCGGCCTGAGACTAGCTGAAGAGACCCAGTACTTC. This codes for CATSGLRLAEETQYF.

This chain links TRBV7-2 with TRBJ1-2; D is perhaps TRBD1 (5 bases). The CDR3 length is 15 residues. V was pared by 0 bases and J by 8 bases, with 16 bases between. From germline, CDR1 is SGHTA and CDR2 FQGNSA. The CDR3 spells CASSLAVQVWEGYTF. CDR3 coding DNA: TGTGCCAGCAGCTTAGCGGTACAGGTTTGGGAAGGCTACACCTTC.

CDR3 residues: CASTRGQGRIEAFF. DNA of the CDR3: TGTGCCAGCACGAGAGGACAGGGGCGTATTGAAGCTTTCTTT. J is TRBJ1-1 and V is TRBV6-5, with 9 positions matching TRBD1. This CDR3 is 14 amino acids long. Germline V CDR1 and CDR2: MNHEY, SVGAGI. The ends lost 7 bases at V and 7 bases at J; junction bases unmatched: 10.

Remarks on this clone: Mismatch with germline at one junction end may stem from a read error. The gene calls are TRBV6-1 and TRBJ1-2; D remains ambiguous. The CDR3 sequence is 14 residues long. From germline, CDR1 is MNHNS and CDR2 SASEGT. Here the CDR3 DNA reads TGTGCCAGCAGCGAAGCGCCCAGGCTCGTTGGCTACACCTTC. Translation gives CASSEAPRLVGYTF.

The rearrangement uses TRBV5-1 and TRBJ2-3, with 9 bases aligning to TRBD2. CDR3 length: 17 residues. Germline V gene sequence: CDR1 SGHRS, CDR2 YFSETQ. The V gene end was trimmed by 4 bases and the J gene end by 3 bases; junction bases not matched to a gene: 12. CDR3 sequence: CASSLGTSRSSTDTQYF. CDR3 in DNA: TGCGCCAGCAGCCTCGGGACTAGCAGAAGTTCGACAGATACGCAGTATTTT.

This chain joins TRBV28 and TRBJ1-1; D ambiguous. Looked up from germline, CDR1 is MDHEN and CDR2 is SYDVKM. CDR3 size: 11 residues. The germline V and J ends were trimmed by 4 bases and 3 bases, with 3 bases remaining between them. CDR3 sequence: CASSSYTEAFF. In DNA, the CDR3 is TGTGCCAGCAGTTCCTACACTGAAGCTTTCTTT.

The chain uses TRBV9 and TRBJ2-2; 8 bases match TRBD2. The CDR3 consists of 14 residues. The V gene end was trimmed by 7 bases and the J gene end by 1 base; junction bases not matched to a gene: 3. Germline-derived CDR1 and CDR2 are SGDLS and YYNGEE. The CDR3: CASAGGLNTGELFF. For the CDR3, the DNA is TGTGCCAGCGCGGGGGGTCTGAACACCGGGGAGCTGTTTTTT.

The rearrangement uses TRBV7-9 and TRBJ1-2; D is unclear. CDR1 SEHNR and CDR2 FQNEAQ come from the germline V gene (reference sequence). Between the trimmed V and J ends, which lost 7 bases and 10 bases, there was a span of 22 bases. This CDR3 is built from 14 residues. The CDR3 spells CASTPSEGWENYTF. In DNA, the CDR3 is TGTGCCAGCACCCCAAGTGAGGGTTGGGAGAACTACACCTTC.

J is TRBJ2-7 and V is TRBV5-8; D remains unclear. V lost 0 bases, J lost 2 bases, and 12 bases lay in between. The CDR3 has 15 amino acids. Germline V lookup: CDR1 SGHTS, CDR2 YDEGEE. CDR3 protein: CASSLATDPTYEQYF. The CDR3 DNA follows: TGTGCCAGCAGCTTGGCCACAGATCCCACCTACGAGCAGTACTTC.

This clone has a single count. This chain links TRBV7-8 with TRBJ1-2, with 7 bases fitting TRBD1. There are 18 residues in the CDR3. Trimming removed 2 bases from V and 2 bases from J; junction bases left unmatched: 14. Germline values: CDR1 SGHVS, CDR2 FQNEAQ. CDR3 DNA: TGTGCCAGCAGCTTACCGTTAGGGGGCGCCATTAGGAACTATGGCTACACCTTC. This sequence encodes CASSLPLGGAIRNYGYTF.

V and J are TRBV5-1 and TRBJ2-1; D is ambiguous. The CDR3 consists of 12 residues. Germline V gives CDR1 SGHRS, CDR2 YFSETQ. V shed 1 base and J shed 10 bases, with 9 bases lying between them. CDR3 DNA: TGCGCCAGCAGCTTGTCGATGGGCGAGCAGTTCTTC. As protein: CASSLSMGEQFF.

The gene calls are TRBV21-1 and TRBJ2-3; the table gives TRBD2 as D, unverified against the DNA. TRBV21-1 is assigned pseudogene status. This CDR3 is 23 amino acids long. CDR3 sequence (DNA): TGTGCCAGCAGCAAAGTCGTCGGGTGGGGACTAGCGGGGGAGGTGTTGACGACAGATACGCAGTATTTT. This gives the protein CASSKVVGWGLAGEVLTTDTQYF.

For this clone: Its ends do not fully match the called genes, so a read error is possible. The identical CDR3 is also encoded by other nucleotide sequences in the sample. This chain joins TRBV2 and TRBJ1-5; D might be TRBD1 (6 bases). The CDR3 extends over 14 amino acids. Germline values: CDR1 SNHLY, CDR2 FYNNEI. This CDR3 is CASSLRGAVQPQHF. CDR3 DNA: TGTGCTAGCAGTCTACGGGGGGCGGTTCAGCCCCAGCATTTT. The complete variable domain, with remaining parts taken from reference TRBV2 and TRBJ1-5, reads EPEVTQTPSHQVTQMGQEVILRCVPISNHLYFYWYRQILGQKVEFLVSFYNNEISEKSEIFDDQFSVERPDGSNFTLKIRSTKLEDSAMYFCASSLRGAVQPQHFGDGTRLSIL.

The chain employs TRBV23-1 and TRBJ2-7; 7 bases agree with TRBD1. TRBV23-1 has ORF status, its function being uncertain. Losses at the gene ends were 2 bases for V and 5 bases for J; bases not matched to a gene: 9. CDR3 length equals 15 residues. The CDR3 DNA reads as TGCGCCAGCAGTCAACGTAGGGAAGGGGGCCACGAGCAGTACTTC. Protein: CASSQRREGGHEQYF.

This rearrangement joins TRBV7-9 to TRBJ2-7; 11 bases agree with TRBD2. The CDR3 extends over 17 amino acids. Germline loops: CDR1 SEHNR, CDR2 FQNEAQ (reference sequence). With V trimmed by 5 bases and J by 3 bases, 12 bases remained unmatched. In DNA form, the CDR3 reads TGTGCCAGCAGCCTGAACCCCGGGACTAGCGGATACTACGAGCAGTACTTC. Translated, it gives CASSLNPGTSGYYEQYF.

A few counts support this clone. The V gene is TRBV27, the J gene TRBJ2-7; TRBD2 matches at 9 bases. J lost 2 bases, V lost 4 bases, and 3 bases had no gene match. CDR3 length equals 14 residues. Germline lookup yields CDR1 MNHEY and CDR2 SMNVEV (reference sequence). The chain's CDR3 is CASSSLAGTYEQYF. For the CDR3, the DNA is TGTGCCAGCAGTTCCCTAGCGGGAACCTACGAGCAGTACTTC.